This passage covers 29 T cell receptor beta chains from one sample sequenced in a study of tumor and adjacent non-tumor tissue in lung cancer. Three rounds of nested PCR, following a modified ARM-PCR protocol, produced the TCRbeta library. TCRdb reprocessed the multiplex PCR reads with MiXCR, giving one entry per CDR3 protein. The profile shows 35,000 to 55,000 distinct CDR3 sequences, 60% to 70% of them singletons. The template was RNA from unsorted bulk tissue. More than 3 cm separated this lung sample from the edge of the tumor. Sequencing was done on a sample of distant non-tumor lung tissue. Source of these receptors: a woman in her forties with non-small cell lung cancer.

Comments on this clonotype: The junction shows a germline mismatch at one end, possibly a read error. The chain recombines TRBV11-2 with TRBJ2-7, with a weak D call TRBD2 (5 bases). The CDR3 spans 14 residues. Germline V CDR1 and CDR2: SGHAT, FQNNGV. CDR3 nucleotides: TGTACCAGCAGCTCGTCGGGGAATTACTACGGGCAGTACTTC. Translated: CTSSSSGNYYGQYF.

This chain uses TRBV6-1 with TRBJ1-5; D remains unclear. CDR3 length: 15 amino acids. V lost 9 bases, J lost 6 bases, and 21 bases lay in between. From germline, CDR1 is MNHNS and CDR2 SASEGT. The CDR3 DNA sequence: TGTGCCAGTAGTAGAGGGCATGTAGATGGTCAGCCCCAGCATTTT. As protein: CASSRGHVDGQPQHF.

Concerning this clonotype itself: An end of the junction does not agree with germline; a read error may underlie this. The chain joins TRBV11-2 to TRBJ2-2, with D possibly matching TRBD2 (5 bases). The CDR3 is made up of 14 amino acids. Per the germline V gene, CDR1 is SGHAT and CDR2 is FQNNGV. The CDR3, as DNA: TGTGCCAGCAGCAAGGTCCTAGTGCCCGGGGAGCTGTCTTTT. Translation gives CASSKVLVPGELSF.

The J gene is TRBJ1-1, the V gene TRBV21-1; TRBD1 is the table's D call, not checked against the DNA. TRBV21-1 is a documented pseudogene. The CDR3 is 16 residues long. CDR3: CDSSHNIRGVNTEAFF. The CDR3 DNA follows: TGTGACAGTAGCCACAATATCAGGGGGGTGAACACTGAAGCTTTCTTT.

A note on this clonotype: Because it lacks the conserved phenylalanine or tryptophan at the end, this CDR3 is likely a read error. This sequence joins TRBV29-1 and TRBJ2-3, with D possibly matching TRBD2 (5 bases). The germline V gene encodes CDR1 SQVTM and CDR2 ANQGSEA. The length of the CDR3 is 14 residues. CDR3: CSASMDANTDTQYL. In DNA, the CDR3 is TGTAGCGCCAGTATGGACGCAAACACAGATACGCAGTATTTG.

As for this clonotype: The junction shows a germline mismatch at one end, possibly a read error. This CDR3 is CSVAAGQTYNEKFF. The CDR3 DNA reads as TGCAGCGTTGCTGCGGGACAGACCTACAATGAGAAGTTCTTC. This chain joins TRBV29-1 and TRBJ2-1; D possibly corresponds to TRBD1 (7 bases). This CDR3 has 14 residues. The germline V gene encodes CDR1 SQVTM and CDR2 ANQGSEA.

Comments on this clonotype: A much larger clonotype is one base distant, so this may be a read error. The V call is TRBV5-1, the J call TRBJ2-1; D may be TRBD2 (6 bases). Per the germline V gene, CDR1 is SGHRS and CDR2 is YFSETQ. V was trimmed by 7 bases and J by 2 bases, leaving 13 bases between them. This CDR3 is built from 14 residues. CDR3 in amino acids: CASVPGETYNEQFF. In nucleotides, the CDR3 is TGCGCCAGCGTCCCGGGAGAGACCTACAATGAGCAGTTCTTC.

Comment on this clonotype: Compared with germline, one end of the junction differs, possibly owing to a read error. The J gene is TRBJ2-7, the V gene TRBV5-5; perhaps TRBD1 as D (6 bases). The CDR3 is made up of 14 amino acids. Per the germline V gene, CDR1 is SGHKS and CDR2 is YYEKEE (reference sequence). The CDR3 coding sequence is TGTCCCAGCAAGCCCAGGACAGACTCCCACGAGCAGTACTTC. Protein: CPSKPRTDSHEQYF.

The chain is built from TRBV2 and TRBJ2-3, with D perhaps matching TRBD1 (5 bases). CDR3 length: 15 residues. The germline V gene has CDR1 SNHLY and CDR2 FYNNEI. V was trimmed by 7 bases and J by 4 bases, leaving 18 bases between them. CDR3 residues: CASIPGRGMADTQYF. The CDR3 DNA sequence: TGTGCCAGCATCCCGGGTAGGGGCATGGCAGATACGCAGTATTTT.

Only a few counts were recorded for this clonotype. V and J are TRBV2 and TRBJ2-7, with D perhaps being TRBD1 or TRBD2 (6 bases each). From germline, CDR1 is SNHLY and CDR2 FYNNEI. The CDR3 totals 16 residues. V was cut by 5 bases and J by 2 bases, with 19 bases left in between. CDR3 sequence reads: CASSYTGADPAYEQYF. The CDR3 DNA reads as TGTGCCAGCAGTTATACGGGGGCCGACCCCGCCTACGAGCAGTACTTC.

A note on this clonotype: The junction does not match germline at one end; this may be a read error. The V call is TRBV5-5, the J call TRBJ2-7, with 7 bases matching TRBD1. CDR3 length equals 14 residues. Germline lookup yields CDR1 SGHKS and CDR2 YYEKEE (reference sequence). The CDR3 reads CASNTGTDTYEQHF. As DNA, the CDR3 is TGTGCCAGCAACACCGGGACAGACACCTACGAGCAGCACTTC.

The rearrangement uses TRBV11-2 and TRBJ2-1; 8 bases fit TRBD2. In germline, CDR1 is SGHAT, CDR2 FQNNGV. The V segment lost 5 bases and the J segment 6 bases; nucleotides outside the gene matches: 15. The CDR3 has 17 amino acids. CDR3: CASSLGRGAKYCNEQFF. The CDR3 DNA follows: TGTGCCAGCAGCCTCGGGAGGGGGGCCAAGTACTGCAATGAGCAGTTCTTC.

With regard to this clonotype: An end of the junction differs from the germline gene, which may be a read error. The rearrangement joins TRBV5-1 to TRBJ2-7; 9 nucleotides align to TRBD2. The germline CDR1 and CDR2 sequences are SGHRS and YFSETQ. The CDR3 is 16 amino acids. Here the CDR3 reads CASSLRGGQGSYEQCF. The CDR3 DNA follows: TGCGCCAGCAGTTTGCGGGGGGGACAAGGATCCTACGAGCAGTGCTTC.

This sequence joins TRBV20-1 and TRBJ2-1; tentatively, D is TRBD1 or TRBD2 (5 bases each). This CDR3 spans 15 amino acids. Germline CDR1 reads DFQATT; CDR2 reads SNEGSKA (reference sequence). With 3 bases removed from V and 6 bases from J, the gap between germline ends came to 18 bases. The CDR3 coding sequence is TGCAGTGCTAGTCTGAGGGGAAACCCCATCAATGAGCAGTTCTTC. This translates into CSASLRGNPINEQFF.

A few counts support this clonotype. At one end, the junction sequence differs from germline, possibly due to a read error. The genes are TRBV7-9 and TRBJ1-4; D is uncertain. The CDR3 is 12 residues long. Germline CDR1 reads SEHNR; CDR2 reads FQNEAQ (reference sequence). CDR3 amino acids: CASGSTNGKLFF. In nucleotides, the CDR3 is TGTGCCAGCGGGTCAACTAATGGAAAACTGTTTTTT.

This clonotype turned up a few times. Likely a read error: the CDR3 ends without its conserved phenylalanine or tryptophan. The chain employs TRBV14 and TRBJ1-1, with TRBD1 as a possible D gene (6 bases). Trimming took 8 bases from V and 7 from J, leaving 20 bases between them. Germline V gene data show CDR1 as SGHDN and CDR2 as FVKESK. This CDR3 spans 14 amino acids. The chain's CDR3 is CASSWGGGFDEAFI. The DNA of the CDR3 is TGTGCCAGCTCGTGGGGGGGCGGTTTCGATGAAGCTTTCATT.

Of note for this clonotype: A much larger clonotype is one base distant, so this may be a read error. V is TRBV28 and J is TRBJ1-6; 9 nucleotides match TRBD1. This CDR3 has 14 residues. V shed 10 bases and J 7 bases; nucleotides not matched to a gene: 8. Germline assignment: CDR1 MDHEN and CDR2 SYDVKM. DNA of the CDR3: TGTGCCATCCTAGCGGGACAGGGCAATTCACCCCTCCACTTT. Amino acid sequence: CAILAGQGNSPLHF.

Concerning this clonotype itself: A much more abundant neighbour one base away suggests this may be a read error. The chain links TRBV4-2 to TRBJ1-1; D gene uncertain. The germline CDR1 and CDR2 sequences are LGHNA and YNFKEQ. The CDR3 extends over 16 amino acids. CDR3 sequence: CANSQVGGVGYTEAFF. The CDR3 nucleotides read TGTGCCAACAGCCAAGTGGGAGGAGTAGGGTACACTGAAGCTTTCTTT.

There are a few counts of this clonotype. A read error may explain this, as a much larger clone is one base away. V is TRBV6-5 and J is TRBJ1-6; the D is unclear. The CDR3 has 18 residues. Germline assignment: CDR1 MNHEY and CDR2 SVGAGI. DNA of the CDR3: TGTACCAGCAGTTACTCGCCGCAAGGAGGGTCCTATAATTCACCCCTCCACTTT. It translates to CTSSYSPQGGSYNSPLHF.

In the case of this clonotype: One junction end disagrees with the germline gene, perhaps due to a read error. V usage is TRBV11-3 and J usage is TRBJ2-1; 8 bases agree with TRBD1. The CDR3 sequence is 14 residues long. The V gene's germline CDR1 is SGHNT and CDR2 YENEEA. Here the CDR3 DNA reads TGTGTCAGCAGTTCAACAGGGGGTGGGTATGAGCAGTTCTTC. Translation gives CVSSSTGGGYEQFF.

For this clonotype: A read error is possible here, since a much larger clone lies one base away. The chain links TRBV30 to TRBJ1-1; D not resolved. The CDR3 runs to 20 residues. CDR1 and CDR2 from the germline V gene are GTSNPN and SVGIG (reference sequence). CDR3 sequence reads: CAWSVYVGWQNRTSNTEAVF. The CDR3 DNA is TGTGCCTGGAGTGTATACGTGGGATGGCAGAACCGAACTTCGAACACTGAAGCTGTCTTT.

The chain links TRBV5-5 to TRBJ1-5; D unresolved. Germline V gene lookup returns CDR1 SGHKS and CDR2 YYEKEE (reference sequence). The CDR3 is 15 amino acids. Trimming stripped 6 bases from V and 5 bases from J, with 18 bases between. CDR3 coding DNA: TGTGCCAGCAACTTCACAGTGGGCAGCGATCAGCCCCAGCATTTT. This codes for CASNFTVGSDQPQHF.

This clonotype has more than one count but fewer than ten. A single base separates this from a much larger clone, so it may be a read error. CDR3 sequence: CASSVRGLAVLGF. CDR3 nucleotide sequence: TGTGCCAGCAGTGTAAGGGGACTAGCGGTACTGGGCTTC. The chain combines TRBV6-1 with TRBJ2-1; 11 bases align to TRBD2. The length of the CDR3 is 13 residues. Germline V lookup: CDR1 MNHNS, CDR2 SASEGT.

Turning to this clonotype: A junction end diverges from the germline sequence, so it may reflect a read error. This chain connects TRBV11-2 to TRBJ2-7; TRBD2 matches 10 bases. This CDR3 has 15 residues. The germline V gene encodes CDR1 SGHAT and CDR2 FQNNGV. The CDR3 reads CASSSRDLAGDEQYF. CDR3 in DNA: TGTGCCAGCAGCTCCCGGGACCTAGCGGGGGACGAACAGTACTTC.

CDR3 DNA sequence: TGCAGCACCAGGTTATGGGGGCTCTATGGCTACACCTTC. Protein product: CSTRLWGLYGYTF. The chain carries TRBV29-1 and TRBJ1-2; perhaps TRBD1 as D (6 bases). Trimming pared 8 bases from V and 4 bases from J, leaving 17 bases between. Germline CDR1 SQVTM, CDR2 ANQGSEA. The CDR3 is 13 residues long.

This clonotype was detected once. As the CDR3 is not closed by the conserved phenylalanine or tryptophan, this likely results from a read error. CDR3 region: CSVMTGRSNDYTL. Here the CDR3 DNA reads TGCAGCGTGATGACAGGGAGGTCGAACGACTACACCTTA. The chain recombines TRBV29-1 with TRBJ1-2, with TRBD1 identical over 7 bases. The germline gives CDR1 SQVTM, CDR2 ANQGSEA. The CDR3 has 13 residues. J was trimmed by 10 bases and V by 6 bases; bases with no gene match: 14.

The gene calls are TRBV11-2 and TRBJ2-1; no reliable D call. The CDR3 is made up of 12 amino acids. V lost 1 base and J lost 15, with 13 bases in between. Germline CDR1 reads SGHAT; CDR2 reads FQNNGV. The CDR3 DNA reads as TGTGCCAGCAGCTTAGTACGACCTGGTTTGTTCTTC. Its protein product is CASSLVRPGLFF.

This clonotype was recorded only once. A junction end diverges from the germline sequence, so it may reflect a read error. The J gene is TRBJ1-2, the V gene TRBV28, with no clear D. The CDR3 sequence is 14 residues long. Germline CDR1 and CDR2: MDHEN and SYDVKM. The CDR3 sequence: CASFHQGRAYGYSF. The CDR3 DNA is TGTGCCAGCTTTCACCAAGGTCGGGCTTATGGCTACAGCTTC.

The V and J genes are TRBV4-2 and TRBJ1-2; no definite D call. Germline values: CDR1 LGHNA, CDR2 YNFKEQ. This CDR3 region has 14 residues. CDR3 DNA sequence: TGTGCTAGCTGCCCTCCACTGCAAAGCTATGGCTACACCTTC. Its translation is CASCPPLQSYGYTF.